This T cell receptor beta chain was identified in a study of blood T cell repertoires in COVID-19. Profiled with immunoSEQ multiplex PCR; TCRdb holds only in-frame clones, not every one. The sample has 120,000 or so clones, 80% seen once. Trimming stripped 0 bases from V and 2 bases from J, with 4 bases between. This CDR3 has 13 amino acids. Per germline, CDR1 SGHKS and CDR2 YYEKEE (reference sequence). The rearrangement uses TRBV5-5 and TRBJ2-3; no firm D call. Input material: peripheral blood. The sequence was collected from a human donor in a cohort sampled during active COVID-19. CDR3 coding DNA: TGTGCCAGCAGCTTGGTTATCACAGATACGCAGTATTTT. Its translation is CASSLVITDTQYF. The variable domain in full, completed from reference TRBV5-5 and TRBJ2-3, reads DAGVTQSPTHLIKTRGQQVTLRCSPISGHKSVSWYQQVLGQGPQFIFQYYEKEERGRGNFPDRFSARQFPNYSSELNVNALLLGDSALYLCASSLVITDTQYFGPGTRLTVL.